This entry is about one T cell receptor beta chain. V was trimmed by 0 bases and J by 2 bases, leaving 12 bases between them. This CDR3 contains 16 residues. Germline V gene lookup returns CDR1 SGHRS and CDR2 YFSETQ. This sample is part of a study of shared clonotypes between healthy human individuals. The protocol was immunoSEQ multiplex PCR, while the TCRdb copy is restricted to in-frame clones and leaves out a portion. The data hold about 560,000 clones, with around 80% observed a single time. Sequencing used PBMCs. The chain links TRBV5-1 to TRBJ2-1; D remains unclear. The clonotype originates from a woman in her forties in good health. Some clones in this sample may be carry-over from other donors' samples. This CDR3 reads CASSLAGGFTYNEQFF. In DNA form, the CDR3 reads TGCGCCAGCAGCTTGGCGGGCGGATTTACCTACAATGAGCAGTTCTTC.